Listed below are T cell receptor beta chains from one sample, sequenced in a study of shared clonotypes between healthy human individuals. This table comes from immunoSEQ multiplex PCR, and its TCRdb copy is limited to in-frame clones, with some not included. The data contain about 470,000 clones, roughly three quarters of them singletons. The sample comprised PBMCs. The source of these receptors is a woman aged 35 to 49 in good health. Some clones in this sample may be carry-over from other donors' samples. CDR3s include the opening cysteine and the closing phenylalanine or tryptophan. D genes are given only for firm matches. Not all rows give a size; the values are once, few, many and, for expanded clones, a class.

>15|TRBV5-1|TRBJ2-2|once|TRBD2
TGCGCCAGCAGCCCCATAGCGGGGGACACCGGGGAGCTGTTTTTT
CASSPIAGDTGELFF
>13|TRBV19|TRBJ2-2|NA|TRBD2
TGTGCCAGTAGTCCGGGGGGGACCGGGGAGCTGTTTTTT
CASSPGGTGELFF
>16|TRBV6-5|TRBJ2-2|NA|TRBD2
TGTGCCAGCAGTTACTCTAGCGGGACGAACACCGGGGAGCTGTTTTTT
CASSYSSGTNTGELFF
>16|TRBV7-2|TRBJ2-3|few|TRBD2
TGTGCCAGCAGCTTAGACCTTGGCGGGAGAGGAGATACGCAGTATTTT
CASSLDLGGRGDTQYF
>15|TRBV7-9|TRBJ2-4|NA|NA
TGTGCCAGCAGTAGACTACAGGGAGCCAAAAACATTCAGTACTTC
CASSRLQGAKNIQYF
>14|TRBV6-5|TRBJ2-7|NA|TRBD2
TGTGCCAGCAGACCGGGACTACCGACCTACGAGCAGTACTTC
CASRPGLPTYEQYF
>15|TRBV10-3|TRBJ2-7|few|TRBD2
TGTGCCATCAGTGATACGACTAGCGGGAATTACGAGCAGTACTTC
CAISDTTSGNYEQYF
>15|TRBV5-6|TRBJ1-1|NA|TRBD1
TGTGCCAGCAGCTACGGGACAGGGAAGAACACTGAAGCTTTCTTT
CASSYGTGKNTEAFF
>13|TRBV7-2|TRBJ1-1|NA|NA
TGTGCCAGCAGCCCGAGAGAATGGACTGAAGCTTTCTTT
CASSPREWTEAFF
>14|TRBV2|TRBJ1-2|NA|NA
TGTGCCAGCAGTCACCCGGTTGTGGACTATGGCTACACCTTC
CASSHPVVDYGYTF
>14|TRBV27|TRBJ2-7|many|NA
TGTGCCAGCAGAGGAGGTCTCCTCGGAGCCGAGCAGTACTTC
CASRGGLLGAEQYF
>17|TRBV4-1|TRBJ2-3|NA|TRBD2
TGCGCCAGCAGCCAAGGGGGGACTAGCGGGAAGACAGATACGCAGTATTTT
CASSQGGTSGKTDTQYF
>14|TRBV18|TRBJ1-2|NA|NA
TGTGCCAGCTCACGCGGACAGAATAACTATGGCTACACCTTC
CASSRGQNNYGYTF
>18|TRBV10-3|TRBJ2-1|NA|TRBD2
TGTGCCATCAGTCCGGGACTAGCGGGAGGAAGCTCCTACAATGAGCAGTTCTTC
CAISPGLAGGSSYNEQFF
>11|TRBV15|TRBJ2-3|NA|NA
TGTGCCACCAGCAGAGTGCCCCGGCAGTATTTT
CATSRVPRQYF
>14|TRBV28|TRBJ1-5|once|TRBD1
TGTGCCAGCAGGCTGGGACAGAAGGATCAGCCCCAGCATTTT
CASRLGQKDQPQHF
>14|TRBV6-1|TRBJ1-2|NA|NA
TGTGCCAGCAGTGCTACGCGCGAGGGAAGCGGCTACACCTTC
CASSATREGSGYTF
>14|TRBV11-1|TRBJ1-2|NA|NA
TGTGCCAGCAGCTCCCTACGGGGGGGCTATGGCTACACCTTC
CASSSLRGGYGYTF
>18|TRBV12-1|TRBJ1-5|NA|NA
NA
CASSFARGTEVCNQPQHF
>13|TRBV19|TRBJ1-5|NA|NA
TGTGCCAGTAGTCGGGATAGCAATCAGCCCCAGCATTTT
CASSRDSNQPQHF
>16|TRBV7-2|TRBJ2-7|NA|TRBD2
TGTGCCAGCAGCCGGAGGGTGGGCGGGAGTTCCTACGAGCAGTACTTC
CASSRRVGGSSYEQYF
>16|TRBV5-1|TRBJ2-5|NA|NA
TGCGCCAGCAGCTTGGCCGGAGTAGGGAGCCAAGAGACCCAGTACTTC
CASSLAGVGSQETQYF
>16|TRBV5-4|TRBJ2-1|NA|TRBD2
TGTGCCAGCAGCTTGGCGACTAGCGGGATCTGGAATGAGCAGTTCTTC
CASSLATSGIWNEQFF
>14|TRBV19|TRBJ1-1|NA|TRBD1
TGTGCCAGTAGATCCGACAGGGGAGGCCCTGAAGCTTTCTTT
CASRSDRGGPEAFF
>14|TRBV9|TRBJ2-2|NA|NA
TGTGCCAGCAGCGTACGGCCAGACACCGGGGAGCTGTTTTTT
CASSVRPDTGELFF
>17|TRBV7-8|TRBJ1-2|NA|TRBD1
TGTGCCAGCAGCTTAGCCAAGGACAGGGGGAGGGGATATGGCTACACCTTC
CASSLAKDRGRGYGYTF
>17|TRBV13|TRBJ2-2|NA|TRBD2
TGTGCCATCACCCGGAGGCAGCGGGAGACGGACACCGGGGAGCTGTTTTTT
CAITRRQRETDTGELFF
>11|TRBV11-2|TRBJ2-1|once|NA
TGTGCCAGCAGTCTCGGGAATGAGCAGTTCTTC
CASSLGNEQFF
>11|TRBV20-1|TRBJ1-2|NA|NA
TGCAGTGCTAGCAGGGACTATGGCTACACCTTC
CSASRDYGYTF
>14|TRBV4-1|TRBJ2-4|NA|NA
TGCGCCAGCAGCCAAGGCCTAGCCAAAAACATTCAGTACTTC
CASSQGLAKNIQYF
>14|TRBV5-1|TRBJ2-1|NA|TRBD2
TGCGCCAGCAGCTTGGAAGGGACTAGCAATGAGCAGTTCTTC
CASSLEGTSNEQFF
>13|TRBV29-1|TRBJ2-1|NA|TRBD1
TGCAGCGTTCCGGGACAGGGTCTCCATGAGCAGTTCTTC
CSVPGQGLHEQFF